The T cell receptor beta chain under discussion was sequenced for a study of sequential checkpoint blockade in melanoma. Across the study: Maintenance nivolumab came after either treatment sequence.

Sequencing was performed with immunoSEQ multiplex PCR; in TCRdb, only in-frame clones are kept and a portion is missing. The sample lists fewer than 35,000 clones, 75% to 90% occurring once. Sample treatment: randomized to nivolumab then ipilimumab (arm A) or the reverse (arm B). Germline assignment: CDR1 LGHNA and CDR2 YNFKEQ. Trimming took off 0 bases at V and 0 bases at J, with 9 bases between the two ends. CDR3 length: 15 residues. The sequence derives from a human donor with melanoma. The sequencing used CD8+ T cells sorted from blood (inferred from file names), collected from a patient given nivolumab and ipilimumab in sequence. The V gene is TRBV4-2, the J gene TRBJ2-7; no reliable D call. The CDR3 spells CASSQEAENSYEQYF. The CDR3, as DNA: TGTGCCAGCAGCCAAGAAGCTGAGAACTCCTACGAGCAGTACTTC.